This TCR beta chain was documented in a study of shared clonotypes between healthy human individuals. Germline V lookup: CDR1 MDHEN, CDR2 SYDVKM. V lost 6 bases, J lost 1 base, and 13 bases lay in between. The CDR3 runs 15 residues. Method: immunoSEQ multiplex PCR; TCRdb's copy keeps in-frame clones and lacks some. The sample lists over 950,000 clones, about 80% occurring once. The sample was memory CD4+ T cells from PBMCs. Noted subset: CD45RA-negative fraction. The TCR originated in a man in his late teens or twenties in good health. Some clones in this sample may be carry-over from other donors' samples. The V gene is TRBV28, the J gene TRBJ1-5, with D unclear. This chain's CDR3 is CASSPPPRSNQPQHF. CDR3 nucleotide sequence: TGTGCCAGCAGCCCGCCCCCGCGGAGCAATCAGCCCCAGCATTTT.